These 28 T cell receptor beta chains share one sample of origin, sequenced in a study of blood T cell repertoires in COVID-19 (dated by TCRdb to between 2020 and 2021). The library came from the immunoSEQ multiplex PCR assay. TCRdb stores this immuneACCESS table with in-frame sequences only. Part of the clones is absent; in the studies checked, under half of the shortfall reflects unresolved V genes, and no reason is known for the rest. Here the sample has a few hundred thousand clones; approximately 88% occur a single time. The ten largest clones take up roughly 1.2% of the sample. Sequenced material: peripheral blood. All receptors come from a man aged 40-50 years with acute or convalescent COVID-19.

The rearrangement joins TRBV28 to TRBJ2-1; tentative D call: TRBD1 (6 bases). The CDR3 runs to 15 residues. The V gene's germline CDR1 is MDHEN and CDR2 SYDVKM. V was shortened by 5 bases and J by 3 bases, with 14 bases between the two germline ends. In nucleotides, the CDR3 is TGTGCCAGCAGTGGCATACAGGGCTTCTACAATGAGCAGTTCTTC. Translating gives CASSGIQGFYNEQFF.

This CDR3 reads CASSGRTSYTEAFF. The DNA for the CDR3 is TGTGCCAGCAGTGGACGGACATCGTACACTGAAGCTTTCTTT. The V call is TRBV25-1, the J call TRBJ1-1, with a possible D match to TRBD1 (5 bases). Trimming removed 4 bases at V and 3 bases at J, with 12 bases between. Germline V CDR1 and CDR2: MGHDK, SYGVNS. The CDR3 is 14 residues long. The entire variable domain, with the rest obtained from reference TRBV25-1 and TRBJ1-1, is as follows: EADIYQTPRYLVIGTGKKITLECSQTMGHDKMYWYQQDPGMELHLIHYSYGVNSTEKGDLSSESTVSRIRTEHFPLTLESARPSHTSQYLCASSGRTSYTEAFFGQGTRLTVV.

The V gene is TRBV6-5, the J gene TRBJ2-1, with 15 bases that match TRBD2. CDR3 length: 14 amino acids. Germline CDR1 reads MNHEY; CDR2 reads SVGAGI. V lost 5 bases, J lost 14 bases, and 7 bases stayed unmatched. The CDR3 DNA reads TGTGCCAGCAGTCGGACTAGCGGGAGGGTTATCGAGTTCTTC. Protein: CASSRTSGRVIEFF.

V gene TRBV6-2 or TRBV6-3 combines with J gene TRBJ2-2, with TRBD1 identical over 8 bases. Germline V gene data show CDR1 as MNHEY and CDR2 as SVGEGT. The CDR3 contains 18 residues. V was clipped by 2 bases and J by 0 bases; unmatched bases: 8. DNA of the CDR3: TGTGCCAGCAGTTACCCTTCGACAGGGGCGGCGAACACCGGGGAGCTGTTTTTT. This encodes CASSYPSTGAANTGELFF.

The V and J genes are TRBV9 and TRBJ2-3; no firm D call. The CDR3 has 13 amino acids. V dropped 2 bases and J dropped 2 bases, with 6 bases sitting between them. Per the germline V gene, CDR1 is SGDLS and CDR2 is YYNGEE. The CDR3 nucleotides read TGTGCCAGCAGCGTCGACATCACAGATACGCAGTATTTT. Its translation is CASSVDITDTQYF.

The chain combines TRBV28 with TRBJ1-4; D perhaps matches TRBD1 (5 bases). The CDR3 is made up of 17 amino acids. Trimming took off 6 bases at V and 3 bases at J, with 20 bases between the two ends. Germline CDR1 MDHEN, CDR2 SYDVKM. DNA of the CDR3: TGTGCCAGCAGCACCCCCCCACAAGGGGTCGCTAATGAAAAACTGTTTTTT. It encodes CASSTPPQGVANEKLFF.

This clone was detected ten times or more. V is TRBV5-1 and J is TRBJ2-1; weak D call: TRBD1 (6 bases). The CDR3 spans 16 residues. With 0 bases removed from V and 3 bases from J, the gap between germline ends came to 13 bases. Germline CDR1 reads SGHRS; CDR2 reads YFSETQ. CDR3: CASSLVGRGIYNEQFF. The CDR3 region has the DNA TGCGCCAGCAGCTTGGTTGGCAGGGGAATCTACAATGAGCAGTTCTTC.

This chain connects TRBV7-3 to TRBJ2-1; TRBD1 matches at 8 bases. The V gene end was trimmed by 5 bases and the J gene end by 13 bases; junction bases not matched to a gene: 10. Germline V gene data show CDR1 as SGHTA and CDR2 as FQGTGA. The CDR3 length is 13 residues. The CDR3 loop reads CASSRTYTGGQFF. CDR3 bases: TGTGCCAGCAGCCGGACCTACACAGGGGGACAGTTCTTC.

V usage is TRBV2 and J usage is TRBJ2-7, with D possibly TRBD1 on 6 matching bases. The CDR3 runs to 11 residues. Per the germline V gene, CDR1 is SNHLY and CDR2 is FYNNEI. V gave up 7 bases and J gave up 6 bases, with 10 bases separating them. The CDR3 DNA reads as TGTGCCAGCACCAGGGGCTCCGAGCAGTACTTC. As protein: CASTRGSEQYF. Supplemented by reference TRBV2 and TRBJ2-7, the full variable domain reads EPEVTQTPSHQVTQMGQEVILRCVPISNHLYFYWYRQILGQKVEFLVSFYNNEISEKSEIFDDQFSVERPDGSNFTLKIRSTKLEDSAMYFCASTRGSEQYFGPGTRLTVT.

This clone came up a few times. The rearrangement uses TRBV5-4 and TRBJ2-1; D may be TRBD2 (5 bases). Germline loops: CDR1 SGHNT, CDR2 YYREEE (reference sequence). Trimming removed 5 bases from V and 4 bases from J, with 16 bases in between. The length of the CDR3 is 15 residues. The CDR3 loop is CASRPDRGLYNEQFF. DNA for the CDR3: TGTGCCAGCAGACCCGACCGGGGATTATACAATGAGCAGTTCTTC.

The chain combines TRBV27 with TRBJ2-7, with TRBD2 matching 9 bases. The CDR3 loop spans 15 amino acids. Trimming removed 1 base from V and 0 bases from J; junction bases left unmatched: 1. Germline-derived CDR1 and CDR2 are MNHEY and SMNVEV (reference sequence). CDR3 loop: CASSLYSGSSYEQYF. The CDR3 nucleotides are TGTGCCAGCAGTTTATATAGCGGGAGCTCCTACGAGCAGTACTTC.

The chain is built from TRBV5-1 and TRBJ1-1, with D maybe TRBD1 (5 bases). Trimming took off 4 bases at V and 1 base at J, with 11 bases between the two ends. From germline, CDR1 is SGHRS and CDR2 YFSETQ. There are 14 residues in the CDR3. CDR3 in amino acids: CASSKGLSNTEAFF. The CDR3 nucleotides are TGCGCCAGCAGCAAGGGGTTGTCGAACACTGAAGCTTTCTTT.

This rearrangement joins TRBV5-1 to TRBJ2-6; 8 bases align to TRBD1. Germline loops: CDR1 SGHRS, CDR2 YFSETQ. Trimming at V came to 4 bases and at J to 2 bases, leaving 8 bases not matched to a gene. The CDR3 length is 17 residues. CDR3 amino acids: CASSKRTGTPGANVLTF. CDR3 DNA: TGCGCCAGCAGCAAAAGGACAGGGACGCCTGGGGCCAACGTCCTGACTTTC. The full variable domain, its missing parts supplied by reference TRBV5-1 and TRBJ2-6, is KAGVTQTPRYLIKTRGQQVTLSCSPISGHRSVSWYQQTPGQGLQFLFEYFSETQRNKGNFPGRFSGRQFSNSRSEMNVSTLELGDSALYLCASSKRTGTPGANVLTFGAGSRLTVL.

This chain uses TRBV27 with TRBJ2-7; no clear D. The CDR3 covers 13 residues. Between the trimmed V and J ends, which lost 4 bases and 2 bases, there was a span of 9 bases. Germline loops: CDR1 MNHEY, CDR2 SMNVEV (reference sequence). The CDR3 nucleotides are TGTGCCAGCAGTTACAGAATCGCCTACGAGCAGTACTTC. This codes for CASSYRIAYEQYF.

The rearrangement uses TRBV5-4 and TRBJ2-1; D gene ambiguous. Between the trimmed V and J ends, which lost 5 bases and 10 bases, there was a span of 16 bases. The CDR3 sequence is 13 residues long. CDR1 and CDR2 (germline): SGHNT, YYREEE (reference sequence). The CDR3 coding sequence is TGTGCCAGCAGAACTAACACCAAAGGCGAGCAGTTCTTC. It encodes CASRTNTKGEQFF.

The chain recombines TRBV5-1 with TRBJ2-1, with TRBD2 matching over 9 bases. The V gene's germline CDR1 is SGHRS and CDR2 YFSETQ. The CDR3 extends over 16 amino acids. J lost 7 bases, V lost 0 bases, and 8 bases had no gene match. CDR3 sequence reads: CASSLAAGREGNEQFF. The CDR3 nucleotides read TGCGCCAGCAGCTTGGCCGCTGGGCGGGAGGGGAATGAGCAGTTCTTC.

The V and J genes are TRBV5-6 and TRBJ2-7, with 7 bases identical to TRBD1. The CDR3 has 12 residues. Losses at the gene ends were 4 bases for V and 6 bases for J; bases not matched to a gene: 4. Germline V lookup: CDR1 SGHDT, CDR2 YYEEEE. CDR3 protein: CASSGDSAEQYF. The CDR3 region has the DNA TGTGCCAGCAGCGGGGACAGTGCCGAGCAGTACTTC.

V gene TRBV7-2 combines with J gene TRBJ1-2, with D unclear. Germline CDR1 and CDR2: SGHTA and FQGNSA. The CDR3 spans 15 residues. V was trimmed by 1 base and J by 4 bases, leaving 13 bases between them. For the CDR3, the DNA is TGTGCCAGCAGCTTAGGTTTCGGGGATGGCTATGGCTACACCTTC. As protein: CASSLGFGDGYGYTF.

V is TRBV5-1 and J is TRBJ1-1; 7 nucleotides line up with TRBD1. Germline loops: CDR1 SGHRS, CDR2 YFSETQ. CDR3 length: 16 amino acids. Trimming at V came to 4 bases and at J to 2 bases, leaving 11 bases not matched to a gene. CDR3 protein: CASSQGERQGNTEAFF. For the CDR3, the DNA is TGCGCCAGCAGCCAGGGTGAAAGACAGGGAAACACTGAAGCTTTCTTT.

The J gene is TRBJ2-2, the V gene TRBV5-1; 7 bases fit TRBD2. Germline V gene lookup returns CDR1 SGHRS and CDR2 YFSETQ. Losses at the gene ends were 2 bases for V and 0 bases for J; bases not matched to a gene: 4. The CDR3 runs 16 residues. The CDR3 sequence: CASSFQGLPNTGELFF. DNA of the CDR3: TGCGCCAGCAGCTTTCAGGGACTACCGAACACCGGGGAGCTGTTTTTT.

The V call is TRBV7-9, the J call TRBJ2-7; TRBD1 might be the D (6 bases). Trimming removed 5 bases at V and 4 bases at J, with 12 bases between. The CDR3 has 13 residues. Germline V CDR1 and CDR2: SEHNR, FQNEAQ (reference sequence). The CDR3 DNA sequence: TGTGCCAGCAGCACAGGGAGCGCTTACGAGCAGTACTTC. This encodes CASSTGSAYEQYF.

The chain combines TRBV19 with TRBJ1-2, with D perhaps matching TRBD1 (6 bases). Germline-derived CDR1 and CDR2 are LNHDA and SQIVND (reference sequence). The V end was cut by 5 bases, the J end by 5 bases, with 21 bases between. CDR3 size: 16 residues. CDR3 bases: TGTGCCAGTAGTTGGAACGGGGACACGGCTAGTTATGGCTACACCTTC. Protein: CASSWNGDTASYGYTF.

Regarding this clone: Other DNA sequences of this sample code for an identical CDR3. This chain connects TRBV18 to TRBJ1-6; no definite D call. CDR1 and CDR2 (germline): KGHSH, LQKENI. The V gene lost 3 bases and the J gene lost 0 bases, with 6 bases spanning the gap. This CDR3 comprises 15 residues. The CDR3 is CASSPSGSYNSPLHF. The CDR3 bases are TGTGCCAGCTCACCCTCGGGCTCCTATAATTCACCCCTCCACTTT.

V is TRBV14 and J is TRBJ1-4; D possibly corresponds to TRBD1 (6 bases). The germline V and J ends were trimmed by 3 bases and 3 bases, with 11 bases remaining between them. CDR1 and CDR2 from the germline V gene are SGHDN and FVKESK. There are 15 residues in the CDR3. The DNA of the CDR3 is TGTGCCAGCAGCCAGGGGGCTGGGGCTAATGAAAAACTGTTTTTT. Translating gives CASSQGAGANEKLFF.

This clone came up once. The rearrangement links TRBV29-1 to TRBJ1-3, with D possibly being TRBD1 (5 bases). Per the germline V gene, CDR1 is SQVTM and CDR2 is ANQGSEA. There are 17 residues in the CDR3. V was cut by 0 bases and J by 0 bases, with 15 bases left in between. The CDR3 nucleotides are TGCAGCGTTGAAGAACCGGCGCGGGGCACCTCTGGAAACACCATATATTTT. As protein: CSVEEPARGTSGNTIYF.

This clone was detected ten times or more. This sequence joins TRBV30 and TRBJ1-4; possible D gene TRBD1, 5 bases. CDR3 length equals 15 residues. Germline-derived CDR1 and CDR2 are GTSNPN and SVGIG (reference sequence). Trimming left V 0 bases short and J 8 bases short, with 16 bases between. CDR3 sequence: CAWSVSQAGHEKLFF. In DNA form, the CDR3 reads TGTGCCTGGAGTGTAAGTCAGGCAGGGCACGAAAAACTGTTTTTT.

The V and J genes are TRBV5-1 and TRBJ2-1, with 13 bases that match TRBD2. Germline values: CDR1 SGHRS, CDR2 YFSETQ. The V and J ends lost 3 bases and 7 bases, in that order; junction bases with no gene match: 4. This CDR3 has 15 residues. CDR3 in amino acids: CASSSTSGRANEQFF. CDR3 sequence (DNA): TGCGCCAGCAGCTCCACTAGCGGGAGGGCTAATGAGCAGTTCTTC.

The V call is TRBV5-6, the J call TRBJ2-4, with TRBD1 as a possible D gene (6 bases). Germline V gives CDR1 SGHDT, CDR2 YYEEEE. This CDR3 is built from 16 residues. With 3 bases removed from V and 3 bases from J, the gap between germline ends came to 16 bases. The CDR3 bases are TGTGCCAGCAGCTCGAGACAGGTTTTTGGCAAAAACATTCAGTACTTC. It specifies CASSSRQVFGKNIQYF.